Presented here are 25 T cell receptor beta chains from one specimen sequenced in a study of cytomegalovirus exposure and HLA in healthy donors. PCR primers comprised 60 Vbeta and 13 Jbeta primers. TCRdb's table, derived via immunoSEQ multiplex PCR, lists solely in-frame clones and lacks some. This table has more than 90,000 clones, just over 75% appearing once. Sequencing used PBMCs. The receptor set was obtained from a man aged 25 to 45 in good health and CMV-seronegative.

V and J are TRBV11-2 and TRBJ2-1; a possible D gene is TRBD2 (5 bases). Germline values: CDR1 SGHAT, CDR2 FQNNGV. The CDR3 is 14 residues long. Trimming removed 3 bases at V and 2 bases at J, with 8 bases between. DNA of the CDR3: TGTGCCAGCAGCTTGGCTAGCCCCTACAATGAGCAGTTCTTC. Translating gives CASSLASPYNEQFF.

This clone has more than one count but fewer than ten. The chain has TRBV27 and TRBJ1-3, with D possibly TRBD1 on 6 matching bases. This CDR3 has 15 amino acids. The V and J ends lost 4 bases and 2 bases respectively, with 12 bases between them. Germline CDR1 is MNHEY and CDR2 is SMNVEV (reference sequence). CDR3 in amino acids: CASSSTGLAGNTIYF. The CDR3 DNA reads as TGTGCCAGCAGTTCCACAGGGTTAGCTGGAAACACCATATATTTT.

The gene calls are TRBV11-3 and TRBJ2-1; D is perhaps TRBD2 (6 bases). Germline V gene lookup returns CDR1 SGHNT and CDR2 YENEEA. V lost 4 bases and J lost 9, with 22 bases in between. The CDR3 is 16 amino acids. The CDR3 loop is CASSYHAGASDFEQFF. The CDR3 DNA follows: TGTGCCAGCAGCTATCACGCCGGGGCTAGCGACTTTGAGCAGTTCTTC.

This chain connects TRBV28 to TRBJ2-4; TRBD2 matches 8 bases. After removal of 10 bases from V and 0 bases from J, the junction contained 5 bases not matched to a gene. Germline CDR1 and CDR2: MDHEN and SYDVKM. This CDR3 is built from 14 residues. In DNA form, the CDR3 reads TGTGCCAATCGAGCGGGAGTAGCCAAAAACATTCAGTACTTC. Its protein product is CANRAGVAKNIQYF. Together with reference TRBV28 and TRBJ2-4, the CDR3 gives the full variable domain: DVKVTQSSRYLVKRTGEKVFLECVQDMDHENMFWYRQDPGLGLRLIYFSYDVKMKEKGDIPEGYSVSREKKERFSLILESASTNQTSMYLCANRAGVAKNIQYFGAGTRLSVL.

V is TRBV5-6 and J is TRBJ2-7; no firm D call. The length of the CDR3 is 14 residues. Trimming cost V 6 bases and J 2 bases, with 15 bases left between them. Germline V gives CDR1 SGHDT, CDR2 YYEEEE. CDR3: CASTLEAKAYEQYF. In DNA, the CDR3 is TGTGCCAGCACCCTAGAGGCTAAAGCCTACGAGCAGTACTTC.

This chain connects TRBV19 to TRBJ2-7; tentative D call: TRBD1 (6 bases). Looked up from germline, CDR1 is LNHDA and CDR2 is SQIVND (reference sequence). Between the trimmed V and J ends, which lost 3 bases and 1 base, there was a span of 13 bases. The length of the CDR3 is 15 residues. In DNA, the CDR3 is TGTGCCAGTAGTATCGAAACAGGGCCTTCCTACGAGCAGTACTTC. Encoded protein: CASSIETGPSYEQYF.

The CDR3 DNA sequence: TGTGCCAGCAGTCCCTCAGGGTTAGGGCAGCCCCAGCATTTT. It codes for CASSPSGLGQPQHF. This chain joins TRBV27 and TRBJ1-5; TRBD1 might be the D (5 bases). The CDR3 contains 14 residues. Germline CDR1 is MNHEY and CDR2 is SMNVEV (reference sequence). The V end was cut by 5 bases, the J end by 7 bases, with 15 bases between.

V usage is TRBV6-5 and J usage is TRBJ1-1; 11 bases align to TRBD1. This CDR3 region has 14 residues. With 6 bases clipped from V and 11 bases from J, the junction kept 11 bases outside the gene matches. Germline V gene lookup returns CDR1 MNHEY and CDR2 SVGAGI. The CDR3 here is CASSVGQGASKAFF. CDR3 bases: TGTGCCAGCAGCGTAGGACAGGGGGCGTCGAAGGCTTTCTTT.

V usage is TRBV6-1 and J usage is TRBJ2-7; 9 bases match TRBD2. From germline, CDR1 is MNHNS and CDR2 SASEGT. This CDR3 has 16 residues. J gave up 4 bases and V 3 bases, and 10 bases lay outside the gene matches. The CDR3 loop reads CASSDRRTSVKYEQYF. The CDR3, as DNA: TGTGCCAGCAGTGATAGGCGGACTAGCGTAAAGTACGAGCAGTACTTC.

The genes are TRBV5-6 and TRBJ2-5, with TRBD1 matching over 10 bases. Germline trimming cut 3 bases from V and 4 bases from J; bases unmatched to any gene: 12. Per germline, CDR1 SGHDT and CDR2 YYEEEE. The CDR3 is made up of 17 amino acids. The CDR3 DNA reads TGTGCCAGCAGCTCCAGACAGGGGGCTTTTAGGGGAGAGACCCAGTACTTC. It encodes CASSSRQGAFRGETQYF.

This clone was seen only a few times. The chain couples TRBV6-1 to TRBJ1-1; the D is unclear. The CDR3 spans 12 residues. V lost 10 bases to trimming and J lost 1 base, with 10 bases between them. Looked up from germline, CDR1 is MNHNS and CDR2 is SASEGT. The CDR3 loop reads CATQIPNTEAFF. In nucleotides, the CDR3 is TGTGCCACACAGATTCCGAACACTGAAGCTTTCTTT.

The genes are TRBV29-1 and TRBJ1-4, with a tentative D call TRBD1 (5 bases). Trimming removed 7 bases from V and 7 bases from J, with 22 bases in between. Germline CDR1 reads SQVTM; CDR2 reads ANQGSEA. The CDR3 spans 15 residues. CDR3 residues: CSGGTSRGGIEKLFF. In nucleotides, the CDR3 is TGCAGCGGCGGCACCTCCCGGGGGGGGATTGAAAAACTGTTTTTT.

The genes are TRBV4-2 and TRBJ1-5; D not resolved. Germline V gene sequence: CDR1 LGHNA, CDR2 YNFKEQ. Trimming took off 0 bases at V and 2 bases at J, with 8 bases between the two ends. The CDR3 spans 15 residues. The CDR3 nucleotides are TGTGCCAGCAGCCAAGAGGGCAGCCGCAATCAGCCCCAGCATTTT. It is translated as CASSQEGSRNQPQHF.

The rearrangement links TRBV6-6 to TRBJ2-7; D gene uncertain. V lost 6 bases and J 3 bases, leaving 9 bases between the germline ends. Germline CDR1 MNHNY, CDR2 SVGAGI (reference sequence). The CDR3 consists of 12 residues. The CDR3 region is CASRVGDYEQYF. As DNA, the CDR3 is TGTGCCAGCAGAGTTGGAGACTACGAGCAGTACTTC.

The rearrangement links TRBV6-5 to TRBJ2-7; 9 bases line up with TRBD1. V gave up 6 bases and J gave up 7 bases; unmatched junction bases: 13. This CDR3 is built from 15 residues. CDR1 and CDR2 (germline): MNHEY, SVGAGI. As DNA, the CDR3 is TGTGCCAGCAGAACATCTACCGGGACAGGGAGAGAGCAGTACTTC. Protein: CASRTSTGTGREQYF.

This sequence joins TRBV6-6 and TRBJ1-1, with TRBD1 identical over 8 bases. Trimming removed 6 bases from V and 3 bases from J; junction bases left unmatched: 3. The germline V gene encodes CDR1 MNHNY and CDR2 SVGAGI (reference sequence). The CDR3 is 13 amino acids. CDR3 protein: CASSLDRDTEAFF. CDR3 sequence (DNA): TGTGCCAGCAGCCTGGACAGGGACACTGAAGCTTTCTTT.

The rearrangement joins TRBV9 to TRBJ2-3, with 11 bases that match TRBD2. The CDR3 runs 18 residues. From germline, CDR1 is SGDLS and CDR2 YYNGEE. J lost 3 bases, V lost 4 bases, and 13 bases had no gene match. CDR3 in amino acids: CASSPRGSGGAVTDTQYF. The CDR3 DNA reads TGTGCCAGCAGCCCCCGCGGTAGCGGGGGGGCCGTGACAGATACGCAGTATTTT.

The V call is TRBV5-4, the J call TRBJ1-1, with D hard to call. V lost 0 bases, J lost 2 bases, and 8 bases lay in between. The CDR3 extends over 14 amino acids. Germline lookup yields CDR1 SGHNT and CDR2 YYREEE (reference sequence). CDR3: CASSLGQKNTEAFF. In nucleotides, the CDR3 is TGTGCCAGCAGCTTGGGGCAAAAAAACACTGAAGCTTTCTTT.

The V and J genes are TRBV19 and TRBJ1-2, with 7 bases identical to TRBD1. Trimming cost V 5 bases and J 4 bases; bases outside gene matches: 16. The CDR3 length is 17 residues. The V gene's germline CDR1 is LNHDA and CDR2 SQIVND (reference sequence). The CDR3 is CASSSFPGTDLFYGYTF. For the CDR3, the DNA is TGTGCCAGTAGTTCATTCCCCGGGACAGATCTTTTCTATGGCTACACCTTC.

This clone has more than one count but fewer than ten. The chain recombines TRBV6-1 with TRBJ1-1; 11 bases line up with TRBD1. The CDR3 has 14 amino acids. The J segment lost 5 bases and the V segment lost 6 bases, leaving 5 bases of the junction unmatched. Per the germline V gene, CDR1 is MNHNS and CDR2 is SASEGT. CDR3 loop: CASRGTGGKTEAFF. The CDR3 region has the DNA TGTGCCAGCAGGGGGACAGGGGGAAAGACTGAAGCTTTCTTT.

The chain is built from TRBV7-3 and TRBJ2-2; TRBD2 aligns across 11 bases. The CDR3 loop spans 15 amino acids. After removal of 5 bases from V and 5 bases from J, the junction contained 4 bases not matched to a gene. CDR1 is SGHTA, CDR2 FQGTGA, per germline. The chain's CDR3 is CASSLRLAGTGELFF. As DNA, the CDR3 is TGTGCCAGCAGCCTTCGACTAGCGGGGACCGGGGAGCTGTTTTTT.

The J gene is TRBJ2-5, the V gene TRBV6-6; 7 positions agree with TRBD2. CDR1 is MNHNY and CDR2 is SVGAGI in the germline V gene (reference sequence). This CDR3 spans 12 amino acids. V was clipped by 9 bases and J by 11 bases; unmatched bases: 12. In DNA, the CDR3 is TGTGCCAGTGCCGGGCCGAATAGCGGGCAGTACTTC. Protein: CASAGPNSGQYF.

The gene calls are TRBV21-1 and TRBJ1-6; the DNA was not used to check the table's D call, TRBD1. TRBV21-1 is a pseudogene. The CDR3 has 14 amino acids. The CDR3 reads CASSKDRGNSPLHF. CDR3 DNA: TGTGCCAGCAGCAAGGACAGGGGTAATTCACCCCTCCACTTT.

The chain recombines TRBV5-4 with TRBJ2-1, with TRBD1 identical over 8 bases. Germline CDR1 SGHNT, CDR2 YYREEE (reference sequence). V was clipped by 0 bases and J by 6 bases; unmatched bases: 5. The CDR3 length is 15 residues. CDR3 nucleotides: TGTGCCAGCAGCTTGGCAGGGGGCCGATCCAATGAGCAGTTCTTC. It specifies CASSLAGGRSNEQFF.

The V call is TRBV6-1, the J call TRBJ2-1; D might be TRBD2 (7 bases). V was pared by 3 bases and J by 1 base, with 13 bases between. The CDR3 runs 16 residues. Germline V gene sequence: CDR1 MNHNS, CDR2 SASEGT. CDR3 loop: CASSEGGGGSYNEQFF. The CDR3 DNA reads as TGTGCCAGCAGTGAGGGAGGGGGTGGGTCCTACAATGAGCAGTTCTTC.